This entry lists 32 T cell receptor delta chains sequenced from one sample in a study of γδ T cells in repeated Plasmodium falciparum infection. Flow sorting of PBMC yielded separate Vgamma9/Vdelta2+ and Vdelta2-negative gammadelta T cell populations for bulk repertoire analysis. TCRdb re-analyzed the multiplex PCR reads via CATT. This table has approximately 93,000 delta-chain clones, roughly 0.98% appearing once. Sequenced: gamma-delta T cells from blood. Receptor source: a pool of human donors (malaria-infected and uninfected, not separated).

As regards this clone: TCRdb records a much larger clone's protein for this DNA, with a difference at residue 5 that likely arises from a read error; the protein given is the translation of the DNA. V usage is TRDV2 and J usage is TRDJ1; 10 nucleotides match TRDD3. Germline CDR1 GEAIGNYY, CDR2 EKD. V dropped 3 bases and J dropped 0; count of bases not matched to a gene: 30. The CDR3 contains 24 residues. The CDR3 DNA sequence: TGTGCCTGTGACCCCGTTCGTCCCTCCCCTAGCCCAAACTGGGGGATGGGGTACACCGATAAACTCATCTTT. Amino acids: CACDPVRPSPSPNWGMGYTDKLIF.

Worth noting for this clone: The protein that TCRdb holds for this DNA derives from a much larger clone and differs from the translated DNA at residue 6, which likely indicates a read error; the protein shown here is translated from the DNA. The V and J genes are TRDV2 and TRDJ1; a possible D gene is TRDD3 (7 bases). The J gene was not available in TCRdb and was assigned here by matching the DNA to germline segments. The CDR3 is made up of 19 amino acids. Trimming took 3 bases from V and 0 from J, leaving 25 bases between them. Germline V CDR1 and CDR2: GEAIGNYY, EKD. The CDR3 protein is CACDLSLPELGIYTDKLIF. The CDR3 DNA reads TGTGCCTGTGACCTTAGCCTTCCCGAACTGGGGATCTACACCGATAAACTCATCTTT.

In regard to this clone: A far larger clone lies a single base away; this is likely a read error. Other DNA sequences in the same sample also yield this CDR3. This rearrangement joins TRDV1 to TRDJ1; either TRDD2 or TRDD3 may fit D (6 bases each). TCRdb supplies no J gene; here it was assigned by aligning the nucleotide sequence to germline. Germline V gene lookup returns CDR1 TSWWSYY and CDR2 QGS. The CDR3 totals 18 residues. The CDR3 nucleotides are TGCGCTCTTGGGGGCACCTTCCCCACTTGGGTCCTAGTGGATAAACTCATCTTT. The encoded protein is CALGGTFPTWVLVDKLIF.

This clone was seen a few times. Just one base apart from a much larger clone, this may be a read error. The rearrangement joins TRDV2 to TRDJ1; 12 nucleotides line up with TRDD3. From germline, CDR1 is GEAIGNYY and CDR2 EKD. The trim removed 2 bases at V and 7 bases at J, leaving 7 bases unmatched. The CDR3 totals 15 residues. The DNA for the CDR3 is TGTGCCTGTGACATACTGGGGGATACAAAAGGTAAACTCATCTTT. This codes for CACDILGDTKGKLIF.

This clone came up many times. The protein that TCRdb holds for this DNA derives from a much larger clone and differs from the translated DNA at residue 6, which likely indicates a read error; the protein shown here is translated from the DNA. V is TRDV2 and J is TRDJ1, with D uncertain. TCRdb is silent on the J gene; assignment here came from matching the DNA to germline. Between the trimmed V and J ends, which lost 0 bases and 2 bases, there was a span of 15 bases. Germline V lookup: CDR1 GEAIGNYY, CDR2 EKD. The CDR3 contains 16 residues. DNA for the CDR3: TGTGCCTGTGACACCGCTCTCCGTACGGGGACCGATAAACTCATCTTT. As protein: CACDTALRTGTDKLIF.

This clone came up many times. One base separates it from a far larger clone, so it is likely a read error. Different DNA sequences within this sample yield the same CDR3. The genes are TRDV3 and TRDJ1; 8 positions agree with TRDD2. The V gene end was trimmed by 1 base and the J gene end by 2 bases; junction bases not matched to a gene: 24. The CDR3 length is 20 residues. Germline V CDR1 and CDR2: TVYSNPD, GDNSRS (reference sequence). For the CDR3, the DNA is TGTGCCTTTACTGGCCTTCCTATTATCGTCAGCCCAAGAACGACCGATAAACTCATCTTT. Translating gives CAFTGLPIIVSPRTTDKLIF.

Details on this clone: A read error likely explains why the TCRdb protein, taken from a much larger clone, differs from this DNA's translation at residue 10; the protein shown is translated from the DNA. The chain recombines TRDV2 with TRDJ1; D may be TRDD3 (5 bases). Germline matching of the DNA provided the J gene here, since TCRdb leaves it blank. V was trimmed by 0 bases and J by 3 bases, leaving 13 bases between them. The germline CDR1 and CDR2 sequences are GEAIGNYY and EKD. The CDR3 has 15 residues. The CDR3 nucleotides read TGTGCCTGTGACACCGTGGGGACGTACGCCGATAAACTCATCTTT. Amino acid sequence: CACDTVGTYADKLIF.

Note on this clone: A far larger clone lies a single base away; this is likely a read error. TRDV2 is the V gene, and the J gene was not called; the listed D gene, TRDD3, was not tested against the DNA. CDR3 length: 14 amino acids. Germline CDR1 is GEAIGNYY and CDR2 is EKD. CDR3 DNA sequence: TGTGCCTGTGATCCACTGGGGGAGACCGATAAGCTCATCTTT. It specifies CACDPLGETDKLIF.

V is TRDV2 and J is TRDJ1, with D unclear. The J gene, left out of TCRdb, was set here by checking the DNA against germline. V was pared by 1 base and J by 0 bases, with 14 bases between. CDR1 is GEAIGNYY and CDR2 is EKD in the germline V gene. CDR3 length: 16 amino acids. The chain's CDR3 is CACDTKGLEYTDKLIF. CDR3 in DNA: TGTGCCTGTGACACGAAGGGGCTAGAGTACACCGATAAACTCATCTTT.

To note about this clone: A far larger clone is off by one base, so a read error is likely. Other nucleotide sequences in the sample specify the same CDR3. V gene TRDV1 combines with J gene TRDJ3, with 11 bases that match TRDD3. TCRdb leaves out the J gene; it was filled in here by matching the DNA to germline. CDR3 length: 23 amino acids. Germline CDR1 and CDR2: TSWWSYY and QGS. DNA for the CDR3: TGTGCCCTTGGGGAAAGGTCCCTCTTGGGTCTGGGGGATACAGTCTGGGACACCCGACAGATGTTTTTC. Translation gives CALGERSLLGLGDTVWDTRQMFF.

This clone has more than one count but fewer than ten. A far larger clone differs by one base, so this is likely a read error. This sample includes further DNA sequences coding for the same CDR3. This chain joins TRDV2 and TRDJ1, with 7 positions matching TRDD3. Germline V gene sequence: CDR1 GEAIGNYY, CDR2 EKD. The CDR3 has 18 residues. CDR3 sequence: CACDTGGGVGDNTDKLIF. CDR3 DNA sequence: TGTGCCTGTGACACCGGAGGAGGAGTGGGGGACAACACAGATAAACTCATCTTT.

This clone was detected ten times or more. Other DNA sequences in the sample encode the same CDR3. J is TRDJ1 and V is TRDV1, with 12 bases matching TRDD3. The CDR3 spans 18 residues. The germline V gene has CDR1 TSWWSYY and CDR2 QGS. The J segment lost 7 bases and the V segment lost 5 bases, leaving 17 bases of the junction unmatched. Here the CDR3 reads CALGSAKGIWGIRSKLIF. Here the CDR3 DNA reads TGTGCTCTTGGGAGCGCCAAGGGGATCTGGGGGATACGAAGTAAACTCATCTTT.

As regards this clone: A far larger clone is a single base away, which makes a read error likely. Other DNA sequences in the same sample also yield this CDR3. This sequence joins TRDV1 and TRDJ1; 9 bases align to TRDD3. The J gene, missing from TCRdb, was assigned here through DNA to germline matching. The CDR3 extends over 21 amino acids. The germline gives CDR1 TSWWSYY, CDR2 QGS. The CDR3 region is CALGDSTAWGIGASYTDKLIF. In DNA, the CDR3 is TGTGCTCTTGGGGATTCTACAGCCTGGGGGATCGGGGCCTCCTACACCGACAAACTCATCTTT.

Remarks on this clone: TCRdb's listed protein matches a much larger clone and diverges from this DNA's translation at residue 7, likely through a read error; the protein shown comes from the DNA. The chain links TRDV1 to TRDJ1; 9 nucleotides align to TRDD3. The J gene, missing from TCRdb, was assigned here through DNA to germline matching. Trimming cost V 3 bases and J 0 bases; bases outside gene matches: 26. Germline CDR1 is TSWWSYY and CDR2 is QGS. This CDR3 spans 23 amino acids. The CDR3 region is CALGDPSGPTKSTGGLNTDKLIF. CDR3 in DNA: TGTGCTCTTGGGGATCCGTCGGGTCCTACAAAATCTACTGGGGGACTAAACACCGATAAACTCATCTTT.

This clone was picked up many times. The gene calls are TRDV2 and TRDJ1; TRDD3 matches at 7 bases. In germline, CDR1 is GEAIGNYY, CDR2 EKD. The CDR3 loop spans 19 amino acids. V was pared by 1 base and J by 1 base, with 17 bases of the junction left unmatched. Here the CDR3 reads CACDTGGPAEGRITDKLIF. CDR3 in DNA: TGTGCCTGTGACACTGGGGGACCCGCCGAGGGACGGATCACCGATAAACTCATCTTT.

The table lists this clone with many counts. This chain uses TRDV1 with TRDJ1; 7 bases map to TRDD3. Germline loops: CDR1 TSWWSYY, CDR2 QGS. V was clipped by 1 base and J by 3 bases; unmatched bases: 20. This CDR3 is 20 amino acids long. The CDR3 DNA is TGTGCTCTTGGGGAACGAAGAACTGGGGCCACTCCTGGGTGGGCCGATAAACTCATCTTT. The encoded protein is CALGERRTGATPGWADKLIF.

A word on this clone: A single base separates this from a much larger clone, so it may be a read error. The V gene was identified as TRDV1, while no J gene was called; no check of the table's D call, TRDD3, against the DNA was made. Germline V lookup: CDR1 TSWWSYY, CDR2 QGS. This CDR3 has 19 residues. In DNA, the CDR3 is TGTGCTCTTGGGGAACGTCGGTACTACGTGGGGGATAAGGCGGATAAACTCATCTTC. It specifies CALGERRYYVGDKADKLIF.

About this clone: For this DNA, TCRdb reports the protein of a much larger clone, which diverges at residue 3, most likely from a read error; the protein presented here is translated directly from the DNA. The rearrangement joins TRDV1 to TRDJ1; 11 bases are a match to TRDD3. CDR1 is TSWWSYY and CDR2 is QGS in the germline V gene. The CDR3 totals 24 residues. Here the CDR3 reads CAIGELGRETTLLGDNGNTDKLIF. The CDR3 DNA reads TGTGCTATTGGGGAACTAGGAAGGGAGACGACCTTACTGGGGGATAATGGGAACACCGATAAACTCATCTTT.

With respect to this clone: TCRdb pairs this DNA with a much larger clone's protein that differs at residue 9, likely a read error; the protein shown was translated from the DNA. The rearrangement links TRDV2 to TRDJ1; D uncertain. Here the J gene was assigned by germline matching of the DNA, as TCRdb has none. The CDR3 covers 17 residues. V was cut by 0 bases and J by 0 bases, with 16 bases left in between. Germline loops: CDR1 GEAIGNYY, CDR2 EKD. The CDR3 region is CACDTVSGLRNTDKLIF. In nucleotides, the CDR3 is TGTGCCTGTGACACCGTCTCCGGGTTACGAAACACCGATAAACTCATCTTT.

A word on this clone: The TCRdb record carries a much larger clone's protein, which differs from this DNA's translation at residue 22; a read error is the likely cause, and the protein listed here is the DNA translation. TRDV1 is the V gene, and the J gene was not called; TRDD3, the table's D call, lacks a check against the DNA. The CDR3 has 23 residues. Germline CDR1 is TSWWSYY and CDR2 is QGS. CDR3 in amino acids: CALGELRRFKGDWGLPYTDKLTF. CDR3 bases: TGTGCTCTTGGGGAACTCCGCCGTTTTAAAGGGGACTGGGGTTTACCGTACACCGATAAACTCACCTTT.

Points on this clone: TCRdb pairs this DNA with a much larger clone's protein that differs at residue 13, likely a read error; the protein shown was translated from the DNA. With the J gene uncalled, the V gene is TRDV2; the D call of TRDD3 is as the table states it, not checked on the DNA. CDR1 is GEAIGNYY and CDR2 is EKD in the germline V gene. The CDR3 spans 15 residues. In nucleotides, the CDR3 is TGTGCCTGTGAGCCTCTGGGGGATTACACCGATAAACCCATCTTT. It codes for CACEPLGDYTDKPIF.

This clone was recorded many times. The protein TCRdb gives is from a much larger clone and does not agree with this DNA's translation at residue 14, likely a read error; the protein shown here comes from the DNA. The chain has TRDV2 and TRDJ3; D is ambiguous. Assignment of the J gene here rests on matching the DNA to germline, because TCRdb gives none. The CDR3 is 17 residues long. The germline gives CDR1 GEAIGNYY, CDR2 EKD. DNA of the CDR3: TGTGCCTGTGACACCGCCGAAGAGAACAGGGACACCCGACGGATGTTTTTC. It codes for CACDTAEENRDTRRMFF.

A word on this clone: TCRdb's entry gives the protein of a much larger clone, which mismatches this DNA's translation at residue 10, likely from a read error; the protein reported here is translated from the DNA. The CDR3: CACDTGRIFRTDKLIF. The CDR3 DNA reads as TGTGCCTGTGACACCGGGAGGATCTTTAGGACCGATAAACTCATCTTT. J is TRDJ1 and V is TRDV2; D is undetermined. V shed 0 bases and J shed 2 bases, with 15 bases lying between them. Germline V gene data show CDR1 as GEAIGNYY and CDR2 as EKD. This CDR3 contains 16 residues.

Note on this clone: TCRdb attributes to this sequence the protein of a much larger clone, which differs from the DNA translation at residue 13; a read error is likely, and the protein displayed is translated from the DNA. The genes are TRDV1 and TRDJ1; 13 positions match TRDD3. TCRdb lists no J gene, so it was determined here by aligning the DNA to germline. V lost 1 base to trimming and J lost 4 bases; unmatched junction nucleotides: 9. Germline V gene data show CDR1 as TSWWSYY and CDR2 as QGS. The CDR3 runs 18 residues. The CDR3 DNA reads TGTGCTCTTGGGGAACCTCCGTACTGGGGGATACGCATCGATAAACTCATCTTT. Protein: CALGEPPYWGIRIDKLIF.

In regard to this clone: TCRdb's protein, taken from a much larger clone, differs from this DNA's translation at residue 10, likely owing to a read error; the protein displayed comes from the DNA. This CDR3 reads CACDTPWAGGTTSIPDKLIF. CDR3 nucleotide sequence: TGTGCCTGTGACACTCCCTGGGCTGGGGGCACGACTAGCATCCCCGATAAACTCATCTTT. J is TRDJ1 and V is TRDV2, with 7 bases aligning to TRDD3. TCRdb gives no J gene; it was assigned here by matching the DNA to germline. Per germline, CDR1 GEAIGNYY and CDR2 EKD. This CDR3 has 20 amino acids. J gave up 3 bases and V 1 base, and 22 bases lay outside the gene matches.

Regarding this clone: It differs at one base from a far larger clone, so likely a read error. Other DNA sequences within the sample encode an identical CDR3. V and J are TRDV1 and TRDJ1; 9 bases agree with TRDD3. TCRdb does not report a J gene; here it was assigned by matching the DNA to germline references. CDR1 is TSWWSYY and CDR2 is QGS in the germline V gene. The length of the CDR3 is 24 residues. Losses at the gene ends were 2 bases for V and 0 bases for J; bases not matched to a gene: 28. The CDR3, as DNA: TGTGCTCTTGGGGAAGTAAGCGCGGATCCAATCAGCTACTGGGGGAACCAGTACACCGATAAACTCATCTTT. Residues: CALGEVSADPISYWGNQYTDKLIF.

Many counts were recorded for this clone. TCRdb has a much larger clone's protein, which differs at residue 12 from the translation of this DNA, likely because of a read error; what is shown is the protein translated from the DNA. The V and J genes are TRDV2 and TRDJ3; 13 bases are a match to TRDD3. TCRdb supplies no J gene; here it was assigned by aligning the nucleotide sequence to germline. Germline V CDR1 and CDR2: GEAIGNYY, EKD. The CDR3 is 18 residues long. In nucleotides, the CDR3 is TGTGCCTGTGACCTTACTGGGGGATACGGCTGGGGCACCCGACAGATGTTTTTC. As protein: CACDLTGGYGWGTRQMFF.

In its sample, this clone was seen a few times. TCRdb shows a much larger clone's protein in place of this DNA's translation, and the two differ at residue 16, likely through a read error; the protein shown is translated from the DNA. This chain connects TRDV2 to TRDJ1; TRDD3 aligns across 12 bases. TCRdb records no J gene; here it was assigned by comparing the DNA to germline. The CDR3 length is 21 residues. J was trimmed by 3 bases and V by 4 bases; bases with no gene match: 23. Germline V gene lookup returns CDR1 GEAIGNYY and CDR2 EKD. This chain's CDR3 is CACDRCLPTTGGYRSADKLIF. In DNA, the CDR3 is TGTGCCTGTGATCGGTGCCTTCCTACTACTGGGGGATACAGGTCCGCCGATAAACTCATCTTT.

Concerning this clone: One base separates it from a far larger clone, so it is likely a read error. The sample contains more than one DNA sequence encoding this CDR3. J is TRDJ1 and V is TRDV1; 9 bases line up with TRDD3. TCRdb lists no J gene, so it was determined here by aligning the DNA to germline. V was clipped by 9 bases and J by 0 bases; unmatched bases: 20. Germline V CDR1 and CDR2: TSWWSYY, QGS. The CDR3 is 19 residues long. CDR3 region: CALGTTKRGYANHTDKLIF. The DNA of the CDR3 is TGTGCTCTCGGGACTACCAAGCGGGGATACGCCAATCACACCGATAAACTCATCTTT.

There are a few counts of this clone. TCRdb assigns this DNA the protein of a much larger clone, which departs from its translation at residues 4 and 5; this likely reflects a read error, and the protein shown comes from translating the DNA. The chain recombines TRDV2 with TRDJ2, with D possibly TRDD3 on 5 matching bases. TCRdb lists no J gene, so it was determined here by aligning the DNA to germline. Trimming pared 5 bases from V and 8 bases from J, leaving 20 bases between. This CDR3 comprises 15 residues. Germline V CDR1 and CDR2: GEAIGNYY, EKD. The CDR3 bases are TGTGCCTGTGGCGCCCTTAGGGGAGACCTGGCACAACTCTTCTTT. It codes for CACGALRGDLAQLFF.

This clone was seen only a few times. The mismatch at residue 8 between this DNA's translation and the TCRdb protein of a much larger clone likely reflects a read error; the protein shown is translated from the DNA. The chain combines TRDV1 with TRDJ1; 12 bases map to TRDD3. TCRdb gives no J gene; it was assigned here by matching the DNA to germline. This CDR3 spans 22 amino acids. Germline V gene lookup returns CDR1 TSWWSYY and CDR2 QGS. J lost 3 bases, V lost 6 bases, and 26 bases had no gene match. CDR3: CALGDFPAVRGILGDTPDKLIF. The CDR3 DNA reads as TGTGCTCTTGGAGATTTCCCTGCTGTGAGGGGGATACTGGGGGATACACCCGATAAACTCATCTTT.

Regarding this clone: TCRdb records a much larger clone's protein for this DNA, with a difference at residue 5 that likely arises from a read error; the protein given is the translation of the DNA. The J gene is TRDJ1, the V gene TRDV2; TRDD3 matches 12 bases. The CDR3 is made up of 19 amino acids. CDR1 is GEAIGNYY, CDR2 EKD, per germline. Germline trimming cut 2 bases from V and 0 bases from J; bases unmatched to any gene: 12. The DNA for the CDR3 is TGTGCCTGTGACATGGGGCCTGGGGGATACGAGGGGTACACCGATAAACTCATCTTT. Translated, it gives CACDMGPGGYEGYTDKLIF.